These 21 T cell receptor beta chains share one sample of origin, sequenced in a study of neurological immune-mediated disorders. MiXCR, run by TCRdb on the 5' RACE reads, gives a single entry per CDR3 protein. The table shows approximately 30,000 distinct CDR3 sequences, with about 4% occurring only once. The sequencing input was CD4+ T cells from blood. Source of these receptors: a woman aged 35 to 49 in good health.

The chain combines TRBV18 with TRBJ1-5; tentatively, D is TRBD1 (6 bases). CDR1 and CDR2 (germline): KGHSH, LQKENI. The germline V and J ends were trimmed by 4 bases and 6 bases, with 10 bases remaining between them. The CDR3 covers 13 residues. The CDR3 coding sequence is TGTGCCAGCTCACGTGCGGGGGCTCAGCCCCAGCATTTT. Encoded protein: CASSRAGAQPQHF.

This clonotype was counted at least ten times. This chain links TRBV7-2 with TRBJ2-3; 7 bases fit TRBD2. The CDR3 totals 13 residues. Germline V gene sequence: CDR1 SGHTA, CDR2 FQGNSA. Trimming cost V 7 bases and J 6 bases; bases outside gene matches: 7. The CDR3 nucleotides are TGTGCCAGCAAAAGCGGGATAGTGGATACGCAGTATTTT. Translating gives CASKSGIVDTQYF.

This clonotype was observed many times. This chain joins TRBV20-1 and TRBJ2-1; D uncertain. V was pared by 5 bases and J by 4 bases, with 6 bases between. CDR1 and CDR2 from the germline V gene are DFQATT and SNEGSKA (reference sequence). The CDR3 spans 11 residues. The CDR3 sequence: CSAASYNEQFF. DNA of the CDR3: TGCAGTGCTGCCTCTTACAATGAGCAGTTCTTC.

This clonotype came up many times. The chain employs TRBV2 and TRBJ2-7; D ambiguous. The germline gives CDR1 SNHLY, CDR2 FYNNEI. This CDR3 spans 12 amino acids. V was clipped by 7 bases and J by 0 bases, with 7 bases between them. The DNA of the CDR3 is TGTGCCAGCAAGGTTAGCTCCTACGAGCAGTACTTC. This sequence encodes CASKVSSYEQYF.

This chain uses TRBV7-6 with TRBJ2-5; D possibly corresponds to TRBD2 (7 bases). V was trimmed by 3 bases and J by 3 bases, leaving 17 bases between them. Germline V gene sequence: CDR1 SGHVS, CDR2 FNYEAQ. The CDR3 spans 16 residues. CDR3: CASSFWVAGAEETQYF. The CDR3 DNA is TGTGCCAGCAGCTTTTGGGTGGCGGGGGCCGAAGAGACCCAGTACTTC. The full variable domain, completed using reference TRBV7-6 and TRBJ2-5, is GAGVSQSPRYKVTKRGQDVALRCDPISGHVSLYWYRQALGQGPEFLTYFNYEAQQDKSGLPNDRFSAERPEGSISTLTIQRTEQRDSAMYRCASSFWVAGAEETQYFGPGTRLLVL.

This clonotype came up many times. The CDR3 spells CSGQNGEKLFF. The CDR3, as DNA: TGCAGTGGACAGAATGGTGAAAAACTGTTTTTT. The chain employs TRBV20-1 and TRBJ1-4; TRBD1 might be the D (5 bases). This CDR3 region has 11 residues. Germline CDR1 and CDR2: DFQATT and SNEGSKA (reference sequence). The germline V and J ends were trimmed by 7 bases and 7 bases, with 10 bases remaining between them.

At least ten counts were recorded for this clonotype. The V and J genes are TRBV29-1 and TRBJ2-1; D is unresolved. V was pared by 3 bases and J by 4 bases, with 10 bases between. There are 13 residues in the CDR3. The V gene's germline CDR1 is SQVTM and CDR2 ANQGSEA. The CDR3 loop is CSVETDTYNEQFF. CDR3 DNA sequence: TGCAGCGTTGAGACCGACACTTACAATGAGCAGTTCTTC.

This clonotype was seen repeatedly, ten times or more. This chain joins TRBV12-3 or TRBV12-4 and TRBJ2-2; the D is unclear. V dropped 2 bases and J dropped 0 bases, with 4 bases sitting between them. This CDR3 has 14 residues. The CDR3 reads CASSLSANTGELFF. DNA for the CDR3: TGTGCCAGCAGTTTAAGCGCGAACACCGGGGAGCTGTTTTTT.

This clonotype was seen repeatedly, ten times or more. J is TRBJ2-7 and V is TRBV27; no clear D. Between the trimmed V and J ends, which lost 4 bases and 4 bases, there was a span of 11 bases. The CDR3 has 13 amino acids. Germline V lookup: CDR1 MNHEY, CDR2 SMNVEV (reference sequence). CDR3 sequence (DNA): TGTGCCAGCAGTTACCGAGGCGCTTACGAGCAGTACTTC. Translating it yields CASSYRGAYEQYF.

This clonotype was seen repeatedly, ten times or more. CDR3 in DNA: TGTGCCAGCAGTTATTTGGTGACCCCCTACGAGCAGTACTTC. Protein product: CASSYLVTPYEQYF. V usage is TRBV6-6 and J usage is TRBJ2-7, with D unresolved. The CDR3 contains 14 residues. Germline CDR1 is MNHNY and CDR2 is SVGAGI (reference sequence). Trimming stripped 3 bases from V and 2 bases from J, with 11 bases between.

This clonotype was observed at least ten times. The chain joins TRBV6-5 to TRBJ2-7; 9 nucleotides agree with TRBD2. CDR1 MNHEY and CDR2 SVGAGI come from the germline V gene. The CDR3 is made up of 19 amino acids. With V trimmed by 0 bases and J by 0 bases, 12 bases remained unmatched. CDR3 residues: CASSYSGGLANPSSYEQYF. As DNA, the CDR3 is TGTGCCAGCAGTTACTCGGGGGGACTAGCAAACCCGAGCTCCTACGAGCAGTACTTC.

This clonotype was picked up many times. V is TRBV2 and J is TRBJ2-3; D possibly corresponds to TRBD2 (5 bases). The germline CDR1 and CDR2 sequences are SNHLY and FYNNEI. V lost 6 bases, J lost 0 bases, and 13 bases lay in between. This CDR3 region has 15 residues. CDR3 region: CASRPGLASTDTQYF. The DNA of the CDR3 is TGTGCCAGCAGACCTGGACTGGCCAGCACAGATACGCAGTATTTT.

This clonotype was observed at least ten times. V usage is TRBV20-1 and J usage is TRBJ2-3; 7 bases fit TRBD1. This CDR3 region has 14 residues. Germline V gene lookup returns CDR1 DFQATT and CDR2 SNEGSKA (reference sequence). With V trimmed by 5 bases and J by 2 bases, 7 bases remained unmatched. The DNA for the CDR3 is TGCAGTGCTCGGGCTGGGACAGTCACAGATACGCAGTATTTT. Its protein product is CSARAGTVTDTQYF.

There are many counts of this clonotype. The chain couples TRBV5-1 to TRBJ1-1; D remains unclear. This CDR3 has 15 residues. Looked up from germline, CDR1 is SGHRS and CDR2 is YFSETQ. V was trimmed by 4 bases and J by 4 bases, leaving 17 bases between them. CDR3 residues: CASSPALGGATEAFF. As DNA, the CDR3 is TGCGCCAGCAGCCCGGCATTGGGAGGAGCCACTGAAGCTTTCTTT.

At least ten counts were recorded for this clonotype. V is TRBV5-5 and J is TRBJ1-2, with D possibly being TRBD1 (5 bases). Trimming took off 7 bases at V and 4 bases at J, with 17 bases between the two ends. CDR1 and CDR2 (germline): SGHKS, YYEKEE (reference sequence). The CDR3 covers 14 residues. Here the CDR3 DNA reads TGTGCCAGCCATCGTGGGGGAAGCAGCTATGGCTACACCTTC. Protein: CASHRGGSSYGYTF.

This clonotype has ten or more counts. V is TRBV20-1 and J is TRBJ1-2, with D possibly being TRBD1 (5 bases). The CDR3 has 13 amino acids. Germline V gene sequence: CDR1 DFQATT, CDR2 SNEGSKA (reference sequence). V dropped 6 bases and J dropped 6 bases, with 17 bases sitting between them. DNA for the CDR3: TGCAGTGCCAGACGTCAATGGGGCGATGGCTACACCTTC. Translated: CSARRQWGDGYTF.

This rearrangement joins TRBV19 to TRBJ2-3; 9 bases agree with TRBD1. The junction had 9 bases not matched to a gene; V was cut back by 9 bases and J by 2 bases. The CDR3 is 15 residues long. Germline loops: CDR1 LNHDA, CDR2 SQIVND (reference sequence). This CDR3 is CASRSGTGPTDTQYF. The DNA of the CDR3 is TGTGCCAGCAGGTCCGGGACAGGGCCCACAGATACGCAGTATTTT.

This clonotype was seen many times. This sequence joins TRBV4-2 and TRBJ2-7; 8 bases are a match to TRBD1. Trimming removed 3 bases from V and 2 bases from J; junction bases left unmatched: 6. Germline-derived CDR1 and CDR2 are LGHNA and YNFKEQ. The CDR3 is made up of 15 amino acids. The chain's CDR3 is CASSHGTGGTYEQYF. The DNA of the CDR3 is TGTGCCAGCAGCCATGGGACAGGTGGGACCTACGAGCAGTACTTC.

This clonotype was observed many times. The gene calls are TRBV9 and TRBJ2-3; D call uncertain. This CDR3 region has 14 residues. Germline lookup yields CDR1 SGDLS and CDR2 YYNGEE. The V and J ends lost 0 bases and 4 bases respectively, with 9 bases between them. CDR3 sequence: CASSVGTVADTQYF. Written as DNA, the CDR3 is TGTGCCAGCAGCGTAGGGACGGTGGCAGATACGCAGTATTTT.

This clonotype has at least ten counts. V is TRBV6-2 or TRBV6-3 and J is TRBJ2-1; 15 nucleotides line up with TRBD2. Germline V gene sequence: CDR1 MNHEY, CDR2 SVGEGT. After removal of 2 bases from V and 12 bases from J, the junction contained 8 bases not matched to a gene. The CDR3 runs 16 residues. Here the CDR3 DNA reads TGTGCCAGCAGTTACGGGACTAGCGGGGGGCCAGGTGGGCAGTTCTTC. Protein sequence: CASSYGTSGGPGGQFF.

This clonotype appeared many times. This chain links TRBV5-1 with TRBJ1-1; perhaps TRBD1 as D (6 bases). The CDR3 has 14 amino acids. Trimming cost V 9 bases and J 5 bases, with 20 bases left between them. Germline V lookup: CDR1 SGHRS, CDR2 YFSETQ. The CDR3 sequence is CATAPGGLRTEAFF. In nucleotides, the CDR3 is TGCGCCACCGCCCCCGGGGGGCTTAGGACTGAAGCTTTCTTT.